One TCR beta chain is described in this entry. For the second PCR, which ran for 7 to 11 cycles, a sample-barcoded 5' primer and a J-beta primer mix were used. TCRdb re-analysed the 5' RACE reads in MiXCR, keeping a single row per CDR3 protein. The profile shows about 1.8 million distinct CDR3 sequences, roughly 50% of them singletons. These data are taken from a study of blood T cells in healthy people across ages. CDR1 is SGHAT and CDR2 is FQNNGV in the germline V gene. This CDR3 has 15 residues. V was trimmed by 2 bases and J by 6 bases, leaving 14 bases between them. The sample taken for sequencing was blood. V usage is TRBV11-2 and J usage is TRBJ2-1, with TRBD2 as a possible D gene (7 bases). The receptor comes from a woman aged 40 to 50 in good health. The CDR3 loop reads CASSLMGRGLNEQFF. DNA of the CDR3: TGTGCCAGCAGCTTAATGGGGCGGGGGCTCAATGAGCAGTTCTTC.